One sample yielded the 23 T cell receptor beta chains listed below, sequenced in a study of cytomegalovirus exposure and HLA in healthy donors. PCR primers comprised 60 Vbeta and 13 Jbeta primers. This table comes from immunoSEQ multiplex PCR, and its TCRdb copy is limited to in-frame clones, with some not included. Of about 200,000 clones in the sample, approximately 80% were seen once. The specimen sequenced was PBMCs. These receptors all come from a middle-aged man in good health and CMV-seronegative.

This clone was seen more than once but under ten times. The chain recombines TRBV10-2 with TRBJ2-1; D possibly corresponds to TRBD2 (7 bases). The germline V gene has CDR1 WSHSY and CDR2 SAAADI. The CDR3 sequence is 15 residues long. V lost 6 bases and J lost 7, with 19 bases in between. In nucleotides, the CDR3 is TGCGCCAGCAGGGAGGGGGGGGGCAACGGGAATGAGCAGTTCTTC. Its protein is CASREGGGNGNEQFF.

The V and J genes are TRBV19 and TRBJ1-5, with a possible D match to TRBD1 (6 bases). This CDR3 region has 15 residues. In germline, CDR1 is LNHDA, CDR2 SQIVND (reference sequence). Trimming took off 3 bases at V and 6 bases at J, with 15 bases between the two ends. CDR3 region: CASSISGIGGQPQHF. The CDR3 DNA reads as TGTGCCAGTAGTATTTCCGGGATAGGGGGTCAGCCCCAGCATTTT.

The V gene is TRBV9, the J gene TRBJ2-7, with TRBD1 matching 9 bases. With V trimmed by 4 bases and J by 7 bases, 12 bases remained unmatched. CDR3 length: 15 residues. CDR1 and CDR2 from the germline V gene are SGDLS and YYNGEE. The CDR3 DNA reads TGTGCCAGCAGCTCACGTCCCGGGACAGGGTTGGAGCAGTACTTC. Protein: CASSSRPGTGLEQYF.

This clone has only a few counts. The sample has other DNA sequences that encode this CDR3 too. J is TRBJ2-7 and V is TRBV4-2; 10 positions match TRBD2. CDR1 LGHNA and CDR2 YNFKEQ come from the germline V gene. This CDR3 has 15 residues. J gave up 0 bases and V 1 base, and 0 bases lay outside the gene matches. DNA of the CDR3: TGTGCCAGCAGCCAAGGACTAGCGGGCTCCTACGAGCAGTACTTC. It translates to CASSQGLAGSYEQYF.

This chain links TRBV10-3 with TRBJ1-5; 9 bases match TRBD1. The CDR3 is made up of 15 amino acids. Germline trimming cut 2 bases from V and 8 bases from J; bases unmatched to any gene: 7. Germline values: CDR1 ENHRY, CDR2 SYGVKD. The CDR3, as DNA: TGTGCCATCAGTGAGGACAGGGGGTCAGGGGAGCCCCAGCATTTT. As protein: CAISEDRGSGEPQHF.

This chain connects TRBV7-9 to TRBJ2-3, with TRBD1 matching over 11 bases. CDR1 SEHNR and CDR2 FQNEAQ come from the germline V gene (reference sequence). V gave up 5 bases and J gave up 2 bases; unmatched junction bases: 9. The CDR3 is 17 residues long. The chain's CDR3 is CASSDGDRGEHTDTQYF. Written as DNA, the CDR3 is TGTGCCAGCAGCGATGGGGACAGGGGGGAGCACACAGATACGCAGTATTTT.

This clone was counted between two and nine times. V and J are TRBV13 and TRBJ1-4; D remains ambiguous. Deletions cut 2 bases from V and 5 bases from J, with 6 bases between. Germline V gene lookup returns CDR1 PRHDT and CDR2 FYEKMQ (reference sequence). CDR3 length: 13 amino acids. Written as DNA, the CDR3 is TGTGCCAGCAGCTTAAGTGAGAATGAAAAACTGTTTTTT. Its protein product is CASSLSENEKLFF.

V usage is TRBV6-6 and J usage is TRBJ2-7; 8 nucleotides agree with TRBD1. J lost 1 base, V lost 8 bases, and 7 bases had no gene match. This CDR3 spans 14 amino acids. Germline CDR1 and CDR2: MNHNY and SVGAGI (reference sequence). The CDR3 DNA is TGTGCCAGCGCCGGGGACAGGTCTTCCTACGAGCAGTACTTC. It codes for CASAGDRSSYEQYF.

CDR3 region: CASSLGTGLKHF. The DNA of the CDR3 is TGTGCCAGCAGCTTAGGGACAGGCCTGAAGCATTTT. J is TRBJ1-5 and V is TRBV7-9; TRBD1 aligns across 7 bases. V was clipped by 1 base and J by 14 bases; unmatched bases: 5. The CDR3 has 12 amino acids. The germline V gene has CDR1 SEHNR and CDR2 FQNEAQ (reference sequence).

The V gene is TRBV5-1, the J gene TRBJ1-4, with 8 bases that match TRBD1. CDR3 length: 14 amino acids. Germline-derived CDR1 and CDR2 are SGHRS and YFSETQ. Trimming removed 5 bases from V and 4 bases from J; junction bases left unmatched: 4. The CDR3 reads CASSSGQVNEKLFF. The CDR3 nucleotides read TGCGCCAGCAGTTCGGGACAGGTTAATGAAAAACTGTTTTTT.

This chain uses TRBV6-5 with TRBJ2-1; D is uncertain. This CDR3 is 13 amino acids long. Trimming took off 7 bases at V and 0 bases at J, with 7 bases between the two ends. CDR1 is MNHEY and CDR2 is SVGAGI in the germline V gene. The CDR3 DNA is TGTGCCAGCACGCGTGGCTCCTACAATGAGCAGTTCTTC. Encoded protein: CASTRGSYNEQFF.

The chain couples TRBV4-2 to TRBJ2-7; 12 nucleotides align to TRBD1. The germline V gene has CDR1 LGHNA and CDR2 YNFKEQ. J lost 5 bases, V lost 0 bases, and 5 bases had no gene match. The CDR3 totals 16 residues. The CDR3 DNA is TGTGCCAGCAGCCAAGATACCGGGACAGGGGGCCACGAGCAGTACTTC. Its protein is CASSQDTGTGGHEQYF.

The V gene is TRBV20-1, the J gene TRBJ2-7, with D possibly TRBD2 on 5 matching bases. The CDR3 has 11 amino acids. From germline, CDR1 is DFQATT and CDR2 SNEGSKA (reference sequence). With 6 bases removed from V and 6 bases from J, the gap between germline ends came to 12 bases. This CDR3 reads CSADLAAEQYF. CDR3 coding DNA: TGCAGTGCCGACCTAGCAGCCGAGCAGTACTTC.

The chain carries TRBV7-3 and TRBJ2-2; D possibly corresponds to TRBD1 (5 bases). This CDR3 spans 14 amino acids. V was clipped by 6 bases and J by 7 bases, with 15 bases between them. Germline V CDR1 and CDR2: SGHTA, FQGTGA. CDR3 nucleotides: TGTGCCAGCAGAGACGTTAGGGGCGGCGGGGAGCTGTTTTTT. This translates into CASRDVRGGGELFF.

This chain joins TRBV5-1 and TRBJ2-1; 9 nucleotides align to TRBD2. Germline CDR1 is SGHRS and CDR2 is YFSETQ. The V segment lost 0 bases and the J segment 8 bases; nucleotides outside the gene matches: 9. This CDR3 is built from 16 residues. The DNA for the CDR3 is TGCGCCAGCAGCTTGGAGTTTAGCGGGAGCCAGTATGAGCAGTTCTTC. Encoded protein: CASSLEFSGSQYEQFF.

The chain links TRBV19 to TRBJ2-5; 7 positions match TRBD1. Germline lookup yields CDR1 LNHDA and CDR2 SQIVND (reference sequence). V lost 5 bases to trimming and J lost 3 bases; unmatched junction nucleotides: 9. This CDR3 has 15 amino acids. Here the CDR3 reads CASSPAEGAEETQYF. In DNA form, the CDR3 reads TGTGCCAGTAGTCCGGCCGAGGGGGCCGAAGAGACCCAGTACTTC.

A single count supports this clone. The chain is built from TRBV7-2 and TRBJ1-1; D is ambiguous. The CDR3 contains 15 residues. With 4 bases removed from V and 2 bases from J, the gap between germline ends came to 14 bases. The germline V gene encodes CDR1 SGHTA and CDR2 FQGNSA. Here the CDR3 DNA reads TGTGCCAGCAGCTGGTTGAGGGCGCAAAACACTGAAGCTTTCTTT. This codes for CASSWLRAQNTEAFF.

V and J are TRBV5-4 and TRBJ2-1, with D possibly being TRBD2 (6 bases). CDR1 is SGHNT, CDR2 YYREEE, per germline (reference sequence). V was pared by 0 bases and J by 9 bases, with 22 bases between. This CDR3 is 17 amino acids long. This CDR3 is CASSLDSKERAQPEQFF. For the CDR3, the DNA is TGTGCCAGCAGCTTGGATAGCAAGGAGCGGGCCCAACCTGAGCAGTTCTTC.

The chain employs TRBV7-9 and TRBJ1-3; 8 bases fit TRBD1. J was trimmed by 4 bases and V by 4 bases; bases with no gene match: 3. This CDR3 comprises 14 residues. The germline V gene encodes CDR1 SEHNR and CDR2 FQNEAQ (reference sequence). CDR3 residues: CASSYGQGGNTIYF. CDR3 DNA sequence: TGTGCCAGCAGCTATGGACAGGGAGGAAACACCATATATTTT.

The genes are TRBV6-1 and TRBJ2-1; 7 positions match TRBD2. The CDR3 has 15 amino acids. The V segment lost 10 bases and the J segment 6 bases; nucleotides outside the gene matches: 15. Germline V gene data show CDR1 as MNHNS and CDR2 as SASEGT. The CDR3 sequence is CAILPAGEGINEQFF. The DNA for the CDR3 is TGTGCCATTCTCCCGGCGGGAGAGGGTATCAATGAGCAGTTCTTC.

This chain links TRBV5-1 with TRBJ1-3; D remains unclear. This CDR3 contains 15 residues. Looked up from germline, CDR1 is SGHRS and CDR2 is YFSETQ. V lost 0 bases to trimming and J lost 0 bases, with 7 bases between them. This CDR3 is CASSLAPDSGNTIYF. The CDR3, as DNA: TGCGCCAGCAGCTTGGCCCCAGACTCTGGAAACACCATATATTTT. The full variable domain, in which reference TRBV5-1 and TRBJ1-3 provide the parts outside the CDR3, is KAGVTQTPRYLIKTRGQQVTLSCSPISGHRSVSWYQQTPGQGLQFLFEYFSETQRNKGNFPGRFSGRQFSNSRSEMNVSTLELGDSALYLCASSLAPDSGNTIYFGEGSWLTVV.

A remark on this clone: The same CDR3 arises from other DNA sequences in this sample as well. The chain recombines TRBV6-5 with TRBJ2-7; TRBD1 agrees at 7 bases. The CDR3 runs to 14 residues. Germline V gene lookup returns CDR1 MNHEY and CDR2 SVGAGI. Trimming removed 6 bases from V and 0 bases from J; junction bases left unmatched: 5. The CDR3 reads CASSHRGLSYEQYF. CDR3 DNA sequence: TGTGCCAGCAGCCACAGGGGCCTCTCCTACGAGCAGTACTTC.

This chain joins TRBV15 and TRBJ2-3; 9 nucleotides align to TRBD2. Germline assignment: CDR1 LNHNV and CDR2 YYDKDF (reference sequence). The CDR3 consists of 14 residues. The J segment lost 6 bases and the V segment lost 3 bases, leaving 4 bases of the junction unmatched. The CDR3 spells CATSRGLASDTQYF. CDR3 DNA sequence: TGTGCCACCAGCAGGGGACTAGCTTCCGATACGCAGTATTTT.